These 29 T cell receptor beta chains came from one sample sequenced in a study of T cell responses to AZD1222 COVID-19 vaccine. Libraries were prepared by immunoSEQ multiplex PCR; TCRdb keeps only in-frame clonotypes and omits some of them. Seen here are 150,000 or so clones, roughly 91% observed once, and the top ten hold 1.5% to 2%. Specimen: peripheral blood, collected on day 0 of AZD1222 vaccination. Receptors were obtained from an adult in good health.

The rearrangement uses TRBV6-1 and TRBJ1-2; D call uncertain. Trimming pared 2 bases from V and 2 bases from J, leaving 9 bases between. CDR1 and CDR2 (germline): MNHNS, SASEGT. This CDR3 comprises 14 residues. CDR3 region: CASSERHGNYGYTF. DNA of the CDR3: TGTGCCAGCAGTGAAAGGCACGGGAACTATGGCTACACCTTC.

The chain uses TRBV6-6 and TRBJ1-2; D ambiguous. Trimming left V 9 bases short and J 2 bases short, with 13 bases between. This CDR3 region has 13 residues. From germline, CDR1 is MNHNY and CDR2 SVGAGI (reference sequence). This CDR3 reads CASSKEVNYGYTF. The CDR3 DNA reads TGTGCCAGTAGTAAGGAAGTAAACTATGGCTACACCTTC.

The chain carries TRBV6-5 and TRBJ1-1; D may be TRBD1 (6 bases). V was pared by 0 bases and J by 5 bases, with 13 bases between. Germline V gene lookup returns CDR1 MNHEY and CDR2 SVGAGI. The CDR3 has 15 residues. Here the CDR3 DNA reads TGTGCCAGCAGTTACTCACCGGGGGCGAGGACTGAAGCTTTCTTT. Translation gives CASSYSPGARTEAFF.

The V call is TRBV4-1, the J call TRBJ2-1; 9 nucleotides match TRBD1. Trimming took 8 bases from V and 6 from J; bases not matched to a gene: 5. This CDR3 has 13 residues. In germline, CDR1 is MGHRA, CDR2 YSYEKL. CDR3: CASGTGLFNEQFF. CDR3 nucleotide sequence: TGCGCCAGCGGGACAGGGTTATTCAATGAGCAGTTCTTC.

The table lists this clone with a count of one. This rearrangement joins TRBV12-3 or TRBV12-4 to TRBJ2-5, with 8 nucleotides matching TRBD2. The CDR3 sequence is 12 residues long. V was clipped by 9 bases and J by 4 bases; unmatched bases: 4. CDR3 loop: CARAGGGETQYF. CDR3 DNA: TGTGCCAGGGCCGGGGGGGGAGAGACCCAGTACTTC.

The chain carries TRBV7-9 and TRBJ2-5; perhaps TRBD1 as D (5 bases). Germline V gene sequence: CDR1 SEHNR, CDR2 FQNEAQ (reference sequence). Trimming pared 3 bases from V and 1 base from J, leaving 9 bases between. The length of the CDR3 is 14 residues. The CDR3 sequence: CASSLSGIQETQYF. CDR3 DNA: TGTGCCAGCAGCTTGTCAGGGATCCAAGAGACCCAGTACTTC.

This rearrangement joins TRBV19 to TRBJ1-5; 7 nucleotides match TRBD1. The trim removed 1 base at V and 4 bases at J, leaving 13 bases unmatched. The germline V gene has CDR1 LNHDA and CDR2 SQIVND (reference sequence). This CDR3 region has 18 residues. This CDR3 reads CASSIGPRTGSLNQPQHF. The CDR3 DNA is TGTGCCAGTAGTATAGGGCCCCGGACAGGAAGCCTTAATCAGCCCCAGCATTTT.

The CDR3 loop is CASSLAGQRGYTF. The DNA of the CDR3 is TGTGCCAGCAGCTTAGCAGGACAGCGTGGCTACACCTTC. V usage is TRBV7-8 and J usage is TRBJ1-2, with D perhaps TRBD1 (6 bases). Looked up from germline, CDR1 is SGHVS and CDR2 is FQNEAQ. The length of the CDR3 is 13 residues. V was cut by 0 bases and J by 7 bases, with 9 bases left in between.

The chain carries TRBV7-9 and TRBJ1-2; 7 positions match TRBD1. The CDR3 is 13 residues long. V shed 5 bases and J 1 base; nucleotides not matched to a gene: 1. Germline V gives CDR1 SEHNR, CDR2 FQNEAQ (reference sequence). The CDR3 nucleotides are TGTGCCAGCAGCGACAGGGTTAACTATGGCTACACCTTC. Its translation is CASSDRVNYGYTF.

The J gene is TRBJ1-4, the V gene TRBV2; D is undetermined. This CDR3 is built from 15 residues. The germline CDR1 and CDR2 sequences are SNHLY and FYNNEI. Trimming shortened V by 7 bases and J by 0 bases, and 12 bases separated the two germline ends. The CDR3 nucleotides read TGTGCCAGCAAGCGGGAAAAGACAACTAATGAAAAACTGTTTTTT. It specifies CASKREKTTNEKLFF.

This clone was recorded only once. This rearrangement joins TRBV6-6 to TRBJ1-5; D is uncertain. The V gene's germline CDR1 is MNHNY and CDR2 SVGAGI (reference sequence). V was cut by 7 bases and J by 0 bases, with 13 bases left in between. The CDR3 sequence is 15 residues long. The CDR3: CASIEGQHSNQPQHF. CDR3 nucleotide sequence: TGTGCCAGCATTGAGGGCCAGCATAGCAATCAGCCCCAGCATTTT.

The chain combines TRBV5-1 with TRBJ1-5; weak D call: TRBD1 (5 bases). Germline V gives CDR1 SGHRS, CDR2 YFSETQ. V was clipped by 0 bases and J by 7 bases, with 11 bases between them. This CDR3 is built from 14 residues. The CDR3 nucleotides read TGCGCCAGCAGCTTGGGGCAGGGCGAACAGCCCCAGCATTTT. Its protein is CASSLGQGEQPQHF. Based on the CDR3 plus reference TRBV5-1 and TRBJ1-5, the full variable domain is KAGVTQTPRYLIKTRGQQVTLSCSPISGHRSVSWYQQTPGQGLQFLFEYFSETQRNKGNFPGRFSGRQFSNSRSEMNVSTLELGDSALYLCASSLGQGEQPQHFGDGTRLSIL.

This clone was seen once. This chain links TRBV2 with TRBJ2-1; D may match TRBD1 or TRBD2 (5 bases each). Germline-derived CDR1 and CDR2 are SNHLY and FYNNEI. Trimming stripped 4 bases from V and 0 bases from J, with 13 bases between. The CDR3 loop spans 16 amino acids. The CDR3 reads CASSGGRDLSYNEQFF. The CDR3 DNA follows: TGTGCCAGCAGTGGGGGTAGGGACCTCTCCTACAATGAGCAGTTCTTC.

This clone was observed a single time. The CDR3 DNA is TGTGCCGGCCGGCGGGCGGGGGGGGATACGCAGTATTTT. Translated: CAGRRAGGDTQYF. The chain joins TRBV5-4 to TRBJ2-3, with 9 bases matching TRBD2. In germline, CDR1 is SGHNT, CDR2 YYREEE (reference sequence). J was trimmed by 6 bases and V by 10 bases; bases with no gene match: 9. This CDR3 is 13 amino acids long.

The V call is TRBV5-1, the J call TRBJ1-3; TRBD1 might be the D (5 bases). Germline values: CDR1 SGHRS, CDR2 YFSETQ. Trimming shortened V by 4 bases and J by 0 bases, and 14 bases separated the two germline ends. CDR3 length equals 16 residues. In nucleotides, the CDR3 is TGCGCCAGCAGCAGGGGCTACCAGAGCTCTGGAAACACCATATATTTT. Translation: CASSRGYQSSGNTIYF.

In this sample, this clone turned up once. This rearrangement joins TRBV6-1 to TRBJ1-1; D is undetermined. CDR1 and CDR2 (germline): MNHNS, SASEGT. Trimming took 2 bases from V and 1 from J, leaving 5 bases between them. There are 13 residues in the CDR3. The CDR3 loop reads CASSERENTEAFF. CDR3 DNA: TGTGCCAGCAGTGAAAGGGAGAACACTGAAGCTTTCTTT.

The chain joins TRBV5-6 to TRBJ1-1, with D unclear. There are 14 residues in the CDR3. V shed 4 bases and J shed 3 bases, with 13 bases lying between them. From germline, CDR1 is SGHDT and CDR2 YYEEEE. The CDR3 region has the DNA TGTGCCAGCAGCCCGGTCCCTCGGGACACTGAAGCTTTCTTT. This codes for CASSPVPRDTEAFF. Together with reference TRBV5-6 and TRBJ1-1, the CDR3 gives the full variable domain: DAGVTQSPTHLIKTRGQQVTLRCSPKSGHDTVSWYQQALGQGPQFIFQYYEEEERQRGNFPDRFSGHQFPNYSSELNVNALLLGDSALYLCASSPVPRDTEAFFGQGTRLTVV.

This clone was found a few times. In nucleotides, the CDR3 is TGTGCCGGCCTGGGGTCGGAGACCGGGGAGCTGTTTTTT. Translation: CAGLGSETGELFF. This chain connects TRBV2 to TRBJ2-2; no clear D gene. The CDR3 extends over 13 amino acids. V lost 11 bases, J lost 5 bases, and 15 bases lay in between. CDR1 is SNHLY and CDR2 is FYNNEI in the germline V gene.

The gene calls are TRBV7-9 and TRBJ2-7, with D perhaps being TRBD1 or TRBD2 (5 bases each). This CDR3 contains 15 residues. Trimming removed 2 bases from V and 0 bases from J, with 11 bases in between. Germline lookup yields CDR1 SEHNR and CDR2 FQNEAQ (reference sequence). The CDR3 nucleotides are TGTGCCAGCAGCTTAAGGGACGGCTACTCCTACGAGCAGTACTTC. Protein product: CASSLRDGYSYEQYF.

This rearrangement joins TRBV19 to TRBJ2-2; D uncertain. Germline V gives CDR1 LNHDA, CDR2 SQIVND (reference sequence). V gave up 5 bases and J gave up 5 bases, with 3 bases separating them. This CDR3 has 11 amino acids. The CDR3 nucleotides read TGTGCCAGTAGTTTTACCGGGGAGCTGTTTTTT. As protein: CASSFTGELFF.

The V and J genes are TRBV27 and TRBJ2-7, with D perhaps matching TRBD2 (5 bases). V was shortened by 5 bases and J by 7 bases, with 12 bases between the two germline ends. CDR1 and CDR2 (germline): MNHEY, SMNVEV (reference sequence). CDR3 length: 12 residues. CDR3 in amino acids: CASSPGLSEQYF. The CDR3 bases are TGTGCCAGCAGTCCTGGACTTTCAGAGCAGTACTTC.

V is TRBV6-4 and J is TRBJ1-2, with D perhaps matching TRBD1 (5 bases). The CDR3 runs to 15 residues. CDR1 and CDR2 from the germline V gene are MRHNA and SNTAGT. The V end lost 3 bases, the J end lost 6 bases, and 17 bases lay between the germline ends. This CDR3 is CASSETGQGFDGYTF. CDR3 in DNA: TGTGCCAGCAGTGAAACGGGGCAGGGATTCGATGGCTACACCTTC.

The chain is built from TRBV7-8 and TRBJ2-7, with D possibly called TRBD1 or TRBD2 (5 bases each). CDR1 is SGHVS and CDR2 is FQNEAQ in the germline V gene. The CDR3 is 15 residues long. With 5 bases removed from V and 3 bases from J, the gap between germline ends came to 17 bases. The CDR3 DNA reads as TGTGCCAGCAGCCACCTTCGGGACCTCAACTACGAGCAGTACTTC. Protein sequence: CASSHLRDLNYEQYF.

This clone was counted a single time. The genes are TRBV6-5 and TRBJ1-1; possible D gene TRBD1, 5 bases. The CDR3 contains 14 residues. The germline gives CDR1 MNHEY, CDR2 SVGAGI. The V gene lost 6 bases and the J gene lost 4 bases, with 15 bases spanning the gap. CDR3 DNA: TGTGCCAGCAGACTCGGGGGGGAGGCCACTGAAGCTTTCTTT. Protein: CASRLGGEATEAFF.

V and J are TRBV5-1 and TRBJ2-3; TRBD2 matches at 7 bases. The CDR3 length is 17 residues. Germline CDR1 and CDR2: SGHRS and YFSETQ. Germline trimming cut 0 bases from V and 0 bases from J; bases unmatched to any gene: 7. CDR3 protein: CASSLGPRAGSTDTQYF. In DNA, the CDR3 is TGCGCCAGCAGCTTGGGGCCACGAGCGGGGAGCACAGATACGCAGTATTTT.

Here the CDR3 reads CASSWGQGVKETQYF. The CDR3 nucleotides read TGTGCCAGCAGCTGGGGACAGGGGGTGAAAGAGACCCAGTACTTC. V is TRBV11-1 and J is TRBJ2-5, with TRBD1 matching 11 bases. The CDR3 spans 15 residues. Germline loops: CDR1 SGHAT, CDR2 FQDESV (reference sequence). The J segment lost 3 bases and the V segment lost 4 bases, leaving 4 bases of the junction unmatched.

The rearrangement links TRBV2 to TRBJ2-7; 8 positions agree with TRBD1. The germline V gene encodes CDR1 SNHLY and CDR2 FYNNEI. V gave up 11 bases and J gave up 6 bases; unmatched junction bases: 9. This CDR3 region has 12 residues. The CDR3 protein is CAGGQGEGEQYF. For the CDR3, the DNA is TGTGCCGGTGGACAGGGAGAAGGCGAGCAGTACTTC.

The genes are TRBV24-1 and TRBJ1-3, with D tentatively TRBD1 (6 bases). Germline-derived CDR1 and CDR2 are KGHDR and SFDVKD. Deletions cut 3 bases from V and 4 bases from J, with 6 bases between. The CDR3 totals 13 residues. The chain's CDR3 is CATSDGTGNTIYF. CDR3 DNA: TGTGCCACCAGTGATGGGACAGGAAACACCATATATTTT.

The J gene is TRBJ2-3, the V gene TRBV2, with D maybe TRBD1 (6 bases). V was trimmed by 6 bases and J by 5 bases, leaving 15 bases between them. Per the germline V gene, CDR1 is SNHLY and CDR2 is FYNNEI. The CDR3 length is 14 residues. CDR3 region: CASRFRGAEDTQYF. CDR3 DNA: TGTGCCAGCAGGTTCAGGGGCGCGGAAGATACGCAGTATTTT.